Listed here is a single TCR beta chain. In this sample, this clone turned up a few times. Its antigen is unknown. The sample holds no much larger clone one base away, and base qualities are not on file. The cohort was made up of 500 to 850 healthy bone marrow donors. Cohort members were all nominally healthy when sampled, although unrecorded immune exposures were likely present. The donor was CMV seronegative and was included in the group of 352 seronegative cohort members. Every donor gave a peripheral blood sample, and the peripheral blood mononuclear cells from that sample were used for TCR beta sequencing. The Qiagen DNeasy Blood Extraction Kit was used to extract genomic DNA from the blood cell samples. This specimen comes from a study of cytomegalovirus exposure and HLA in healthy donors (dated by TCRdb to about 2017). General notes on the study: According to an earlier analysis of a few hundred of the donors, 200 million or so T cells yielded 100 million or so unique TCR beta sequences and approximately 300 Gb of sequence data. An early release that covered about 600 HLA-typed donors contained about 300 gigabases of sequencing data and tens of millions of unique TCR sequences. Among the roughly 400 genotyped donors, more than 70% belonged to the genetic ancestry cluster associated with self-reported Caucasian donors. The study aimed to test whether signatures of past pathogen exposure could be identified by cataloging public T cell receptors. Using immunosequencing, the study profiled T cell repertoires from around 670 subjects and related those repertoires to cytomegalovirus serostatus. Besides the first cohort of around 700 subjects, a separate validation cohort made up of roughly 120 different subjects was used. High-throughput TCR immunosequencing, statistical association of individual TCRs with disease status, and machine learning were combined to predict cytomegalovirus infection status. To study patterns of TCR occurrence, a later analysis re-analyzed previously published TCR beta repertoires from around 670 donors and added high-resolution HLA genotyping. The later analysis used no new phenotypic data to find candidate immune exposures, relying instead on TCR beta sequences and their occurrence across donors. An earlier analysis of roughly 580 of the donors used high-throughput TCR beta sequencing to judge whether each TCR beta V gene segment behaved as functional or pseudogenic. Alongside the repertoire data, information on donor age, sex, ethnicity and CMV serostatus was compiled. In a later genetic analysis, genome-wide SNP genotypes for about three fifths of the roughly 670 donors were used, and that subset was treated as a discovery cohort. All discovery cohort repertoires had been generated on a single sequencing platform. HLA typing covered class I and class II loci at four-digit resolution. Typing coverage differed by locus: A, B, C, DRB1 and DQB1 were typed in roughly 620-630 donors, DQA1 in about 560, DPA1 in 600 to 610, and DPB1 in roughly 450. About 5 DR-DQ haplotypes were handled as single units for association and clustering, since linkage in the cohort was strong. Across around 400 genotyped donors of the cohort, an average of approximately 200,000 unique TCR beta nucleotide sequences per donor were sequenced, and roughly 17% of those sequences were non-productive. Beyond this particular receptor, the publication reports: Sequencing depth was assumed to be roughly uniform across donors in the presence/absence analyses, though that assumption may not hold. A further reported finding was that TCR beta sequences accurately predicted the HLA-A and HLA-B alleles for most subjects in the first cohort. Correlated functional status among segregating V segments might reflect linkage disequilibrium, but an unknown experimental factor could not be ruled out. An earlier analysis of some 590 of the donors showed that most TCR beta V segments appeared in productive rearrangements either about 87% or about 30% of the time, which broadly matched IMGT annotations. In a later analysis, TCR association rates were found to vary across HLA loci, with the most associated TCRs seen for DRB1 alleles and the fewest for HLA-C alleles. A later analysis reported that several top co-occurrence clusters appeared linked to parvovirus B19, influenza, CMV and Epstein-Barr virus. At a false discovery rate of 0.05, a later analysis linked around 17,000 TCR beta sequences to specific HLA alleles. A group of highly shared sequence variants was considered likely to be a technical artifact of the sequencing pipeline. In vitro tests confirmed that a few of the cytomegalovirus-associated TCR beta chains recognize cytomegalovirus antigens. It was suggested by the authors that the approach could potentially be generalized to other disease states and immunological phenotypes. The only immune exposure information available for the cohort was CMV serostatus. Because the 87-base-pair reads could not distinguish some IMGT-functional V segments, including TRBV6-2 and TRBV6-3, those segments were excluded. The classifier was reported to diagnose cytomegalovirus status with high specificity and sensitivity in both the original cohort and the validation cohort. While some public TCRs were present in many individuals, most TCR sequences turned up only very rarely across donors. The earlier analysis of approximately 560 of the donors excluded roughly 16 rarely observed V segments, including chromosome 9 orphons, because counts were too low. In a later genetic analysis, a missense DCLRE1C variant was associated with V-gene and J-gene trimming of TCR beta chains, and the association was replicated in an independent cohort. According to a later analysis, most CMV-associated TCR beta chains appeared to be HLA-restricted, and the HLA associations seemed to be driven largely by CMV exposure. In the study, 150 to 200 TCR beta chains were listed as associated with cytomegalovirus. Compared with the approximately 720-donor mean, donors in an Asian-associated ancestry cluster had fewer N-insertions in productive TCRs, according to a later genetic analysis. Only TCR beta chains were sequenced in this cohort, and the absence of alpha or paired-chain data limited detectable features. Compared with equally common non-associated chains, HLA-associated TCR beta chains in a later analysis were more clonally expanded and had lower generation probabilities. When HLA alleles, especially DR and DQ, strongly co-occurred, attributing TCR associations to individual alleles was difficult. HLA typing was unavailable for some donors at each locus, so association tests used only the typed subset.

For CDR1 and CDR2, the germline V gene (reference sequence) lists LNHDA and SQIVND. From V the trimming removes 3 bases and from J it removes 0 bases, while the gene matches leave 8 bases of the junction unaccounted for. The CDR3 holds 17 amino acids from the cysteine to the phenylalanine. CDR3 DNA is the only sequence kept; it has 51 bases, read in frame from the first base. Libraries were built with the immunoSEQ multiplex PCR assay. For the multiplex PCR, a mixture combining 60 forward primers for TCR Vbeta segments and 13 reverse primers for TCR Jbeta segments was used. A multiplex PCR assay on genomic DNA amplified the CDR3 region of rearranged TCR beta genes. The Illumina HiSeq System was used to sequence the amplified TCR beta libraries as 87-base-pair reads. In the original analysis: Across the 600 to 700 repertoires, a later analysis counted about 81 million unique TCR beta chains, around 11 million of which were shared by at least two donors. A nearest-neighbor algorithm error-corrected the raw reads and collapsed the reads into unique sequences, merging closely related sequences to remove PCR and sequencing errors. To assign V, D and J gene segments, CDR3 sequences were aligned to IMGT reference sequences. For a sequence to be retained, a match of at least six nucleotides to both a V gene segment and a J gene segment was required. Rearrangements were called productive when the CDR3 lacked stop codons and stayed in frame with V and J; all others were non-productive. CDR3 was defined according to IMGT convention as the region running from the second conserved V-encoded cysteine to the conserved J-encoded phenylalanine. The earlier analysis of a few hundred of the donors excluded any sequence lacking an unambiguous match to a single V gene segment. An earlier analysis of fewer than 650 of the donors classified V segments as functional when productive rearrangements were above 56.7% and as segregating when the standard deviation between donors was above 5%. A statistical classification framework was built to diagnose cytomegalovirus status from the catalog of TCR beta chain sequences. V and J gene assignment, in a later analysis, came from comparing TCR nucleotide sequences with IMGT/GENE-DB human TR gene sequences. In a later analysis, CDR3 sequences and most-parsimonious VDJ recombination scenarios were assigned using the TCRdist pipeline. In a later analysis, every TCR beta chain was defined by the combination of its CDR3 amino acid sequence and its V-gene family, and reads without a unique V-gene family were dropped. A later analysis removed several hundred highly shared, low-generation-probability nucleotide sequences to deal with suspected cross-contamination and a sequencing artifact. For each public chain, a later analysis derived a clonal expansion index from normalized ranks of inferred template counts within each repertoire. Generation probabilities in a later analysis came from a VDJ recombination model fitted to out-of-frame rearrangements, and those results were checked against IGoR. A later analysis scored TCR-TCR, TCR-HLA and TCR-CMV co-occurrence with hypergeometric tests, applying a repertoire-size bias correction to TCR pairs. A later analysis estimated false discovery rates by permuting HLA or CMV assignments 20 times. A later analysis grouped co-occurring TCRs with DBSCAN, adding TCRdist sequence similarity when clustering within HLA-allele-positive subsets. Co-occurrence clustering excluded repertoires with fewer than 30,000 or more than 120,000 public chains, plus five with anomalous nucleotide sharing. TCRdb took over this immuneACCESS table, retaining in-frame rearrangements with V and J assigned. Such tables are incomplete; in checked studies, under half of the missing clones stem from an unresolved V gene, and the remainder is unexplained. V and J calls and clone size follow that table, whereas D and trimming were derived from the DNA. Present in this sample are some 200,000 clones, around 80% of which were seen just once. The top ten constitute roughly 0.58% of the sample.

The specimen was PBMCs. The rearrangement joined TRBV19 to TRBJ1-3, with 7 bases matching TRBD1. The source of this sequence is a woman in her forties in good health and CMV-seronegative. Read as DNA, the sequence is TGTGCCAGTAGTATTAGCGGGACAGAGAACTCTGGAAACACCATATATTTT. This yields the protein CASSISGTENSGNTIYF.